Each of the 20 T cell receptor beta chains below was sequenced from the same sample in a study of vaccination and CD4 T cells after COVID-19. Cultured CD4+ T cell DNA underwent sequencing with the Oncomine TCR Beta short-read assay. MiXCR was run by TCRdb on the PCR reads, yielding one entry per CDR3 protein. The sample carries 25,000 to 30,000 distinct CDR3 sequences, approximately 66% recorded once. Antigen specificity for these receptors is unknown. As for treatment: roughly 10-day PBMC culture with coronavirus spike peptide pools or control peptides (ViraFEST assay). The input for sequencing was CD4+ T cells from blood, cultured in vitro, taken after SARS-CoV-2 vaccination. These TCRs come from a human donor who received a COVID-19 vaccine.

V usage is TRBV11-3 and J usage is TRBJ2-2; 9 nucleotides agree with TRBD1. The CDR3 is 16 residues long. Germline V gives CDR1 SGHNT, CDR2 YENEEA. V was pared by 5 bases and J by 4 bases, with 8 bases of the junction left unmatched. The CDR3 nucleotides are TGTGCCAGCAGCCCAGGACAGGGGTCGGGCACCGGGGAGCTGTTTTTT. It yields the protein CASSPGQGSGTGELFF.

This clonotype appeared once. J is TRBJ1-2 and V is TRBV6-4, with D maybe TRBD1 (6 bases). The ends were cut back, 0 bases at V and 3 bases at J, with 8 bases in the middle. This CDR3 is 14 amino acids long. Germline V gene lookup returns CDR1 MRHNA and CDR2 SNTAGT. The CDR3 sequence is CASSDSHRDYGYTF. In DNA, the CDR3 is TGTGCCAGCAGTGACTCCCACAGGGACTATGGCTACACCTTC.

The genes are TRBV7-9 and TRBJ2-5; D remains unclear. Germline V lookup: CDR1 SEHNR, CDR2 FQNEAQ (reference sequence). CDR3 length: 18 residues. With 2 bases removed from V and 8 bases from J, the gap between germline ends came to 27 bases. This CDR3 is CASSLIYLGGSPNPTQYF. CDR3 bases: TGTGCCAGCAGCTTAATCTATCTTGGTGGGTCTCCAAATCCAACCCAGTACTTC.

This clonotype was found a few times. The rearrangement joins TRBV30 to TRBJ1-2, with D unclear. Germline assignment: CDR1 GTSNPN and CDR2 SVGIG (reference sequence). This CDR3 comprises 11 residues. The V end was cut by 0 bases, the J end by 8 bases, with 7 bases between. DNA for the CDR3: TGTGCCTGGAGTGTCGGAGGGGGCTACACCTTC. It is translated as CAWSVGGGYTF.

The rearrangement uses TRBV6-1 and TRBJ1-5; D perhaps matches TRBD1 (6 bases). Per germline, CDR1 MNHNS and CDR2 SASEGT. The CDR3 runs to 15 residues. V lost 7 bases and J 0 bases, leaving 13 bases between the germline ends. The CDR3 region has the DNA TGTGCCAGCACTCTGGACAGAAATAGCAATCAGCCCCAGCATTTT. This translates into CASTLDRNSNQPQHF.

The V call is TRBV11-3, the J call TRBJ2-7; TRBD1 agrees at 9 bases. CDR1 SGHNT and CDR2 YENEEA come from the germline V gene. The CDR3 has 14 amino acids. Trimming at V came to 4 bases and at J to 4 bases, leaving 5 bases not matched to a gene. In nucleotides, the CDR3 is TGTGCCAGCAGCTGGAACAGGGGGCCGTACGAGCAGTACTTC. Its translation is CASSWNRGPYEQYF.

The rearrangement links TRBV6-1 to TRBJ2-3; D gene unclear. The CDR3 covers 14 residues. Germline V gives CDR1 MNHNS, CDR2 SASEGT. Trimming shortened V by 3 bases and J by 2 bases, and 9 bases separated the two germline ends. The CDR3: CASSEVLITDTQYF. DNA of the CDR3: TGTGCCAGCAGTGAGGTGCTAATCACAGATACGCAGTATTTT.

The chain joins TRBV20-1 to TRBJ2-1; D unresolved. Deletions cut 4 bases from V and 0 bases from J, with 16 bases between. From germline, CDR1 is DFQATT and CDR2 SNEGSKA (reference sequence). This CDR3 comprises 16 residues. The CDR3 reads CSANRPGESSYNEQFF. DNA of the CDR3: TGCAGTGCTAATCGGCCCGGTGAAAGCTCCTACAATGAGCAGTTCTTC.

The rearrangement joins TRBV5-1 to TRBJ2-1; 9 bases agree with TRBD1. The CDR3 is made up of 17 amino acids. Germline V gene data show CDR1 as SGHRS and CDR2 as YFSETQ. With V trimmed by 0 bases and J by 4 bases, 8 bases remained unmatched. The CDR3 here is CASSLAGWGQGYNEQFF. The DNA of the CDR3 is TGCGCCAGCAGCTTGGCGGGATGGGGACAGGGTTACAATGAGCAGTTCTTC.

This chain links TRBV14 with TRBJ2-7; D possibly corresponds to TRBD1 (6 bases). Trimming left V 2 bases short and J 2 bases short, with 19 bases between. The CDR3 is made up of 17 amino acids. Germline V CDR1 and CDR2: SGHDN, FVKESK. The DNA of the CDR3 is TGTGCCAGCAGCCAAACTACCTACAGGGAGAAGACCTACGAGCAGTACTTC. Its protein is CASSQTTYREKTYEQYF.

The CDR3 DNA is TGTGCCAGCAGTGAAAGGACAGGGGAGGGGGATACGCAGTATTTT. Its protein product is CASSERTGEGDTQYF. This chain connects TRBV2 to TRBJ2-3; 9 bases agree with TRBD1. This CDR3 has 15 residues. CDR1 SNHLY and CDR2 FYNNEI come from the germline V gene. V lost 2 bases, J lost 6 bases, and 6 bases stayed unmatched.

This clonotype occurred a few times. CDR3 sequence: CATSHPSGGSQETQYF. The CDR3 bases are TGTGCCACCAGTCACCCTAGCGGGGGGTCTCAAGAGACCCAGTACTTC. The chain is built from TRBV24-1 and TRBJ2-5; 11 bases match TRBD2. Germline assignment: CDR1 KGHDR and CDR2 SFDVKD. The V gene end was trimmed by 6 bases and the J gene end by 2 bases; junction bases not matched to a gene: 7. This CDR3 comprises 16 residues.

J is TRBJ2-2 and V is TRBV10-1, with a weak D call TRBD1 (6 bases). V was trimmed by 5 bases and J by 4 bases, leaving 11 bases between them. In germline, CDR1 is WNHNN, CDR2 SYGVQD (reference sequence). The CDR3 covers 14 residues. This chain's CDR3 is CASSQGSRTGELFF. The CDR3 DNA follows: TGCGCCAGCAGTCAGGGGTCGCGCACCGGGGAGCTGTTTTTT.

The rearrangement uses TRBV7-6 and TRBJ1-5; D is uncertain. Trimming shortened V by 5 bases and J by 0 bases, and 5 bases separated the two germline ends. CDR1 and CDR2 (germline): SGHVS, FNYEAQ. There are 13 residues in the CDR3. The CDR3 protein is CASSPTSNQPQHF. CDR3 sequence (DNA): TGTGCCAGCAGCCCTACTAGCAATCAGCCCCAGCATTTT.

The chain couples TRBV7-8 to TRBJ1-2; D may be TRBD1 (5 bases). This CDR3 is 13 amino acids long. CDR1 and CDR2 from the germline V gene are SGHVS and FQNEAQ. Trimming removed 1 base at V and 8 bases at J, with 11 bases between. The CDR3 reads CASSLGGHDGYTF. The CDR3 DNA follows: TGTGCCAGCAGCTTAGGAGGACACGACGGCTACACCTTC.

The CDR3 loop is CAISLGTDTQYF. The CDR3 DNA is TGTGCCATCAGTCTGGGCACAGATACGCAGTATTTT. V gene TRBV10-3 combines with J gene TRBJ2-3; D is uncertain. Trimming pared 5 bases from V and 1 base from J, leaving 4 bases between. Germline-derived CDR1 and CDR2 are ENHRY and SYGVKD. This CDR3 has 12 amino acids.

The chain links TRBV24-1 to TRBJ2-4; 7 bases are shared with TRBD1. CDR3 length: 18 amino acids. Germline CDR1 is KGHDR and CDR2 is SFDVKD. V was pared by 3 bases and J by 0 bases, with 10 bases of the junction left unmatched. As DNA, the CDR3 is TGTGCCACCAGTGATGGCCGGACAGGCGATTTAGCCAAAAACATTCAGTACTTC. Protein product: CATSDGRTGDLAKNIQYF.

J is TRBJ2-5 and V is TRBV6-1; the match to TRBD1 covers 7 bases. The CDR3 length is 15 residues. Germline assignment: CDR1 MNHNS and CDR2 SASEGT. With 6 bases clipped from V and 0 bases from J, the junction kept 7 bases outside the gene matches. CDR3 DNA: TGTGCCAGCAGGCTACGGGACAGATACCAAGAGACCCAGTACTTC. Amino acids: CASRLRDRYQETQYF.

The chain employs TRBV4-2 and TRBJ1-1; D remains ambiguous. Per germline, CDR1 LGHNA and CDR2 YNFKEQ. The CDR3 length is 15 residues. The V and J ends lost 0 bases and 0 bases respectively, with 8 bases between them. In DNA form, the CDR3 reads TGTGCCAGCAGCCAAGATCTCGGTATGAACACTGAAGCTTTCTTT. Translation: CASSQDLGMNTEAFF.

The rearrangement uses TRBV10-3 and TRBJ2-5, with D perhaps matching TRBD2 (6 bases). The CDR3 runs 14 residues. CDR1 is ENHRY and CDR2 is SYGVKD in the germline V gene. V was pared by 4 bases and J by 6 bases, with 15 bases between. CDR3 bases: TGTGCCATCAGTGGGGACTGGTCGGGGAAGACCCAGTACTTC. Amino acid sequence: CAISGDWSGKTQYF.